The T cell receptor (beta chain) under discussion was sequenced for a study of memory CD4+ T cells and cytomegalovirus serostatus. Study-wide points: Median bootstrapped AUC for CMV status was about 0.95 originally, less than 0.93 US-trained.

Germline assignment: CDR1 SEHNR and CDR2 FQNEAQ (reference sequence). V lost 5 bases, J lost 10 bases, and 12 bases lay in between. The CDR3 contains 12 residues. As regards this clone: Its antigen is not known.

Using immunoSEQ multiplex PCR, the repertoire was profiled, and TCRdb retains in-frame clones only, with some absent. The sample lists about 75,000 clones; roughly 78% were seen once. Single viable CD3+CD4+CD8-CD45RO+ cells were sorted as the memory CD4+ T cells. J is TRBJ1-5 and V is TRBV7-9, with D hard to call. The sequence derives from an adult in good health and CMV-seropositive. The sample comprised memory CD4+ T cells from blood. The CDR3, as DNA: TGTGCCAGCAGCCCAGGCACAAATCCCCAGCATTTT. Translation gives CASSPGTNPQHF.